The 6 T cell receptor beta chains below come from one sample, sequenced in a study. The sorted Tregs were CD4+CD25+CD127-/low cells. TCRdb re-analysed the 5' RACE reads in MiXCR, keeping a single row per CDR3 protein. The table includes 35,000 to 45,000 distinct CDR3 sequences, 22% detected once. The sequenced sample was Tregs sorted from a lymph node. The receptor set was obtained from a female donor with breast cancer.

The chain joins TRBV15 to TRBJ2-2, with D perhaps assigned TRBD1 or TRBD2 (5 bases each). This CDR3 spans 12 amino acids. The V gene lost 11 bases and the J gene lost 5 bases, with 12 bases spanning the gap. Looked up from germline, CDR1 is LNHNV and CDR2 is YYDKDF (reference sequence). CDR3 coding DNA: TGTGCCGTCCGGGACCCGACCGGGGAGCTGTTTTTT. It codes for CAVRDPTGELFF.

As to this clonotype: A much larger clone lies a single base off, so this may be a read error. The chain combines TRBV29-1 with TRBJ2-3; no clear D. Trimming removed 7 bases at V and 6 bases at J, with 17 bases between. Germline V gene lookup returns CDR1 SQVTM and CDR2 ANQGSEA. The CDR3 contains 13 residues. The CDR3 bases are TGCAGCGCCCGGGCTAGAGATAAGGATACGCAGTATTTT. It is translated as CSARARDKDTQYF.

This clonotype occurred many times. The CDR3 DNA reads TGTGCCAGCACCCCGGACATGAGCTCTGGAAACACCATATATTTT. Translating gives CASTPDMSSGNTIYF. This sequence joins TRBV6-1 and TRBJ1-3; D is possibly TRBD1 (5 bases). In germline, CDR1 is MNHNS, CDR2 SASEGT. This CDR3 contains 15 residues. Trimming left V 7 bases short and J 0 bases short, with 13 bases between.

With regard to this clonotype: No conserved phenylalanine or tryptophan ends this CDR3, so it is likely a read error. The genes are TRBV19 and TRBJ2-3; tentatively, D is TRBD1 (6 bases). From germline, CDR1 is LNHDA and CDR2 SQIVND (reference sequence). This CDR3 has 16 amino acids. V was shortened by 1 base and J by 6 bases, with 17 bases between the two germline ends. The CDR3 sequence is CASSIAGTPKRDTQYL. The CDR3 DNA follows: TGTGCCAGTAGTATAGCAGGGACACCCAAGAGGGATACGCAGTATTTA.

A few counts support this clonotype. This chain uses TRBV27 with TRBJ2-1; 8 bases are a match to TRBD2. The CDR3 consists of 14 residues. CDR1 MNHEY and CDR2 SMNVEV come from the germline V gene (reference sequence). V dropped 4 bases and J dropped 6; count of bases not matched to a gene: 5. Written as DNA, the CDR3 is TGTGCCAGCAGTTGGAGTAGCGGGGTCAATGAGCAGTTCTTC. Its protein product is CASSWSSGVNEQFF.

This clonotype was counted many times. The rearrangement links TRBV28 to TRBJ1-1; 7 bases are a match to TRBD1. CDR3 length: 14 residues. With 6 bases clipped from V and 5 bases from J, the junction kept 9 bases outside the gene matches. The germline V gene encodes CDR1 MDHEN and CDR2 SYDVKM. In DNA, the CDR3 is TGTGCCAGCAGCCCCAACAGGGGTGGGACTGAAGCTTTCTTT. Its translation is CASSPNRGGTEAFF. Filled out from reference TRBV28 and TRBJ1-1, the complete variable domain reads DVKVTQSSRYLVKRTGEKVFLECVQDMDHENMFWYRQDPGLGLRLIYFSYDVKMKEKGDIPEGYSVSREKKERFSLILESASTNQTSMYLCASSPNRGGTEAFFGQGTRLTVV.